The next 20 T cell receptor beta chains were all read from a single sample in a study of early T cells in non-severe SARS-CoV-2 infection. TCRdb reprocessed the 5' RACE reads with MiXCR, giving one entry per CDR3 protein. Among 75,000 to 100,000 distinct CDR3 sequences listed, about 16% were seen once. The sample taken for sequencing was whole blood. The receptors shown here come from an adult who was a healthcare worker with PCR-confirmed SARS-CoV-2 infection or an uninfected control (not recorded which).

This clonotype was counted between two and nine times. A read error may account for a junction end that differs from germline. The J gene is TRBJ2-7, the V gene TRBV28, with D possibly being TRBD2 (7 bases). Germline CDR1 MDHEN, CDR2 SYDVKM. The CDR3 contains 13 residues. The CDR3 nucleotides are TGTGCCAGCAGTCCCCTCATTTTAGAGGGGGGGCCCTTT. This gives the protein CASSPLILEGGPF.

In this sample, this clonotype turned up many times. The chain is built from TRBV18 and TRBJ1-2, with a weak D call TRBD1 (5 bases). V lost 3 bases and J 8 bases, leaving 10 bases between the germline ends. CDR1 is KGHSH, CDR2 LQKENI, per germline. This CDR3 is 12 amino acids long. CDR3 coding DNA: TGTGCCAGCTCACCCCTGGGGCACGGCTACACCTTC. Its translation: CASSPLGHGYTF.

This clonotype was detected many times. V usage is TRBV27 and J usage is TRBJ2-7; D is perhaps TRBD2 (6 bases). V was shortened by 4 bases and J by 6 bases, with 13 bases between the two germline ends. The germline V gene encodes CDR1 MNHEY and CDR2 SMNVEV (reference sequence). The CDR3 extends over 13 amino acids. This CDR3 reads CASSWAGSSEQYF. CDR3 nucleotide sequence: TGTGCCAGCAGTTGGGCCGGGAGTAGCGAGCAGTACTTC.

The rearrangement joins TRBV6-5 to TRBJ2-5; 7 bases agree with TRBD2. J gave up 4 bases and V 2 bases, and 7 bases lay outside the gene matches. Germline loops: CDR1 MNHEY, CDR2 SVGAGI. The CDR3 runs 15 residues. CDR3 bases: TGTGCCAGCAGTTACAGCAGCGGGATAACAGAGACCCAGTACTTC. Translated: CASSYSSGITETQYF.

This rearrangement joins TRBV9 to TRBJ2-7; D remains ambiguous. The V gene's germline CDR1 is SGDLS and CDR2 YYNGEE. The CDR3 runs to 15 residues. The V end lost 0 bases, the J end lost 5 bases, and 15 bases lay between the germline ends. In DNA form, the CDR3 reads TGTGCCAGCAGCGTAGAGTCAACCCGAGGCCACGAGCAGTACTTC. The encoded protein is CASSVESTRGHEQYF.

This clonotype turned up a few times. The CDR3 here is CAGGTGYEQYF. CDR3 DNA: TGTGCCGGAGGGACAGGCTACGAGCAGTACTTC. The chain links TRBV28 to TRBJ2-7, with TRBD1 identical over 8 bases. The V gene end was trimmed by 11 bases and the J gene end by 3 bases; junction bases not matched to a gene: 3. CDR3 length equals 11 residues. The V gene's germline CDR1 is MDHEN and CDR2 SYDVKM.

This chain links TRBV20-1 with TRBJ2-1; TRBD2 aligns across 8 bases. The trim removed 5 bases at V and 0 bases at J, leaving 3 bases unmatched. The CDR3 has 14 residues. The germline gives CDR1 DFQATT, CDR2 SNEGSKA (reference sequence). The CDR3 DNA follows: TGCAGTGCTCGGAGCGGGAGCTCCTACAATGAGCAGTTCTTC. It yields the protein CSARSGSSYNEQFF.

This clonotype has a handful of counts. The chain combines TRBV12-3 or TRBV12-4 with TRBJ2-1; 10 nucleotides match TRBD2. J was trimmed by 7 bases and V by 5 bases; bases with no gene match: 11. The CDR3 has 16 amino acids. The CDR3 region is CASSAWRLAGQNEQFF. For the CDR3, the DNA is TGTGCCAGCAGTGCCTGGAGACTAGCGGGCCAGAATGAGCAGTTCTTC.

The chain couples TRBV7-4 to TRBJ1-2; D may be TRBD1 (6 bases). The germline V and J ends were trimmed by 3 bases and 7 bases, with 9 bases remaining between them. This CDR3 has 12 residues. The germline V gene has CDR1 SGHVT and CDR2 SQSDAQ. CDR3 sequence: CASSFLGGGYTF. The CDR3 nucleotides are TGTGCCAGCAGCTTTCTAGGGGGTGGCTACACCTTC.

This chain joins TRBV28 and TRBJ1-5; 7 bases agree with TRBD1. CDR3 length: 16 residues. V lost 7 bases, J lost 3 bases, and 12 bases stayed unmatched. CDR1 is MDHEN and CDR2 is SYDVKM in the germline V gene. In DNA, the CDR3 is TGTGCCAGCACGACAGGGAAGGTCGGCGTCAATCAGCCCCAGCATTTT. The encoded protein is CASTTGKVGVNQPQHF.

In this sample, this clonotype turned up a few times. The rearrangement links TRBV20-1 to TRBJ1-5; D is possibly TRBD1 (5 bases). The CDR3 length is 15 residues. Germline CDR1 and CDR2: DFQATT and SNEGSKA (reference sequence). V was pared by 7 bases and J by 7 bases, with 23 bases between. The CDR3 reads CSVGGVTGPGQPQHF. CDR3 bases: TGCAGTGTTGGAGGGGTCACAGGCCCCGGGCAGCCCCAGCATTTT.

J is TRBJ2-7 and V is TRBV28, with 10 positions matching TRBD1. From germline, CDR1 is MDHEN and CDR2 SYDVKM. J gave up 6 bases and V 6 bases, and 5 bases lay outside the gene matches. This CDR3 contains 13 residues. CDR3 bases: TGTGCCAGCAGCAAGGGACAGGGGCGCGAGCAGTACTTC. This gives the protein CASSKGQGREQYF.

There are a few counts of this clonotype. The chain employs TRBV20-1 and TRBJ2-7; 13 bases match TRBD2. V trimming: 2 bases; J trimming: 4 bases; junction bases outside the gene matches: 17. The CDR3 runs 19 residues. CDR1 is DFQATT, CDR2 SNEGSKA, per germline (reference sequence). CDR3 region: CSARSYRDTSGRAGYEQYF. In DNA, the CDR3 is TGCAGTGCTAGATCCTACCGGGATACTAGCGGGAGGGCCGGTTACGAGCAGTACTTC.

This clonotype was observed at least ten times. This chain uses TRBV4-1 with TRBJ2-3, with 13 nucleotides matching TRBD2. Germline values: CDR1 MGHRA, CDR2 YSYEKL. V gave up 2 bases and J gave up 3 bases; unmatched junction bases: 11. This CDR3 contains 19 residues. The CDR3 nucleotides read TGCGCCAGCAGCCAAACTCTTACTAGCGGGAGGGCCTCGACAGATACGCAGTATTTT. Protein product: CASSQTLTSGRASTDTQYF.

CDR3 sequence: CASRPLAGYEQYF. CDR3 coding DNA: TGTGCCAGCAGGCCGTTAGCAGGCTACGAGCAGTACTTC. V usage is TRBV28 and J usage is TRBJ2-7; no definite D call. Germline loops: CDR1 MDHEN, CDR2 SYDVKM. Trimming pared 6 bases from V and 3 bases from J, leaving 12 bases between. CDR3 length equals 13 residues.

This chain joins TRBV6-1 and TRBJ1-2; D not certain. Germline V gene data show CDR1 as MNHNS and CDR2 as SASEGT. V gave up 6 bases and J gave up 4 bases, with 12 bases separating them. This CDR3 is 13 amino acids long. In DNA form, the CDR3 reads TGTGCCAGCAGGACCGCGGAAACCTATGGCTACACCTTC. Translated, it gives CASRTAETYGYTF.

The chain uses TRBV10-3 and TRBJ2-7; 7 nucleotides agree with TRBD2. Losses at the gene ends were 1 base for V and 7 bases for J; bases not matched to a gene: 7. The CDR3 runs 14 residues. Germline V lookup: CDR1 ENHRY, CDR2 SYGVKD. As DNA, the CDR3 is TGTGCCATCAGTGAGTTCGGGGGAGGGAGGGAGCAGTACTTC. Amino acid sequence: CAISEFGGGREQYF.

The V and J genes are TRBV7-2 and TRBJ2-7; D is uncertain. From germline, CDR1 is SGHTA and CDR2 FQGNSA. With 7 bases removed from V and 3 bases from J, the gap between germline ends came to 13 bases. The CDR3 extends over 13 amino acids. The chain's CDR3 is CASTPGSYYEQYF. DNA for the CDR3: TGTGCCAGCACCCCTGGATCCTACTACGAGCAGTACTTC.

This clonotype was counted many times. The chain employs TRBV12-3 or TRBV12-4 and TRBJ2-1; 7 positions agree with TRBD1. The V and J ends lost 7 bases and 4 bases, in that order; junction bases with no gene match: 10. This CDR3 is built from 15 residues. CDR3 coding DNA: TGTGCCAGCATCCCGCAACAGGGGCTTTACAATGAGCAGTTCTTC. Translated, it gives CASIPQQGLYNEQFF.

This clonotype was detected many times. This rearrangement joins TRBV28 to TRBJ1-1; tentatively, D is TRBD1 (6 bases). Trimming stripped 7 bases from V and 1 base from J, with 16 bases between. The CDR3 loop spans 15 amino acids. CDR1 is MDHEN and CDR2 is SYDVKM in the germline V gene. CDR3 residues: CASMAEGGTNTEAFF. Written as DNA, the CDR3 is TGTGCCAGCATGGCGGAGGGGGGTACGAACACTGAAGCTTTCTTT.